The clone carrying this T cell receptor beta chain was seen ten or more times. Its target is not known. CDR1 and CDR2 (germline): LGHDT, YNNKEL (reference sequence). Trimming left V 3 bases short and J 2 bases short, with 5 bases between. The length of the CDR3 is 13 residues. These data come from a study of metastatic and nonmetastatic thyroid tumors. Whole-study context: Repertoires from blood and tumor or nodule tissue of malignant and benign thyroid patients were compared. Study-wide points: For both blood and tumor, malignant thyroid tumors reportedly showed significantly higher TCR beta diversity than benign nodules did.

All patients were treatment-naive before thyroid surgery. Authors' analysis steps: The authors used CDR3 differences across clinicopathological groups to build a distant-metastasis classifier for papillary thyroid cancer. TCRdb reprocessed the PCR reads using MiXCR. The V and J calls shown here were made by TCRdb, not taken from the authors' results. The table shows tens of thousands of clones, with 20% to 25% occurring only once. Sequencing was carried out using adjacent normal tissue. The rearrangement uses TRBV3-1 and TRBJ2-4; D is unresolved. The receptor was isolated from a female donor with papillary thyroid cancer or a benign thyroid nodule (not recorded which). Some clones in this sample may be carry-over from other donors' samples. CDR3 sequence (DNA): TGTGCCAGCAGCCAGGGAACCAAAAACATTCAGTACTTC. Residues: CASSQGTKNIQYF.